Listed below are T cell receptor beta chains from one sample, sequenced in a study of blood T cell repertoires in COVID-19. Some clones are missing from TCRdb's copy, which holds only in-frame ones; the method was immunoSEQ multiplex PCR. The table shows approximately 14,000 clones, with 80% to 85% occurring only once. Sequenced input: peripheral blood. All receptors derive from a man aged 50 to 60 with active COVID-19. Both conserved end residues are part of each CDR3. The D gene is left open where the match is weak. Size values are once, few and many counts, or a class for expanded clones, and some rows have none.

V gene,J gene,D gene,clone size,CDR3 DNA,CDR3 protein
TRBV2,TRBJ2-2,-,-,TGTGCCAGCAGTGTAAATAGCGGCTCAACCGGGGAGCTGTTTTTT,CASSVNSGSTGELFF
TRBV5-6,TRBJ2-3,-,-,TGTGCCAGCAGCTTGGAGGTGACTAGCACAGATACGCAGTATTTT,CASSLEVTSTDTQYF
TRBV27,TRBJ1-6,TRBD1,-,TGTGCCAGCAGTACGGGACAGGTCCTCCACTTT,CASSTGQVLHF
TRBV7-8,TRBJ2-3,TRBD2,large,TGTGCCAGCAGCTTAGTAGCGGGAAGCACAGATACGCAGTATTTT,CASSLVAGSTDTQYF
TRBV29-1,TRBJ2-2,TRBD2,-,TGCAGCGTTGCGGGACTAGCGGGAGTAAACACCGGGGAGCTGTTTTTT,CSVAGLAGVNTGELFF
TRBV2,TRBJ1-3,-,-,TGTGCCATCCGCGGGGGAACCGCTGGAAACACCATATATTTT,CAIRGGTAGNTIYF
TRBV6-6,TRBJ2-7,-,-,TGTGCCAGCAGTTCTGGGGAGAGATATTACGAGCAGTACTTC,CASSSGERYYEQYF
TRBV11-1,TRBJ2-7,TRBD1,-,TGTGCCAGCAGCTTAATACAGGGGGCCACCTACGAGCAGTACTTC,CASSLIQGATYEQYF
TRBV20-1,TRBJ2-7,-,-,TGCAGTGCTGGAGACAGTTACGAGCAGTACTTC,CSAGDSYEQYF
TRBV7-6,TRBJ2-1,TRBD1,once,TGTGCCAGCAGCTTCAGGGGGAGTGAGGTCAATGAGCAGTTCTTC,CASSFRGSEVNEQFF
TRBV7-2,TRBJ1-2,TRBD1,-,TGTGCCAGCAGCGAAACAGGGGGCGGTTATGGCTACACCTTC,CASSETGGGYGYTF
TRBV6-5,TRBJ2-7,TRBD2,-,TGTGCCAGCAAATACGGGACTAGCGGCTACGAGCAGTACTTC,CASKYGTSGYEQYF
TRBV4-1,TRBJ2-7,TRBD2,-,TGCGCCAGCAGCCAAGAACCGGGACTACCGGACTCCTACGAGCAGTACTTC,CASSQEPGLPDSYEQYF
TRBV27,TRBJ2-2,TRBD2,-,TGTGCCAGCAGTCAACTGTACCCGACTAGCGGGAGTAGGTCCGGGGAGCTGTTTTTT,CASSQLYPTSGSRSGELFF
TRBV28,TRBJ2-7,TRBD2,-,TGTGCCAGCAGTTTACTGCTAGGCGGGAGCCGAGGTGAGCAGTACTTC,CASSLLLGGSRGEQYF
TRBV3-1/TRBV3-2,TRBJ2-2,-,-,TGTGCCAGCAGCCCCACTCGAGGGACCGGGGAGCTGTTTTTT,CASSPTRGTGELFF
TRBV27,TRBJ2-3,TRBD2,once,TGTGCCAGCAGTTTATCCTCCGGGAGGGCGGCAGATACGCAGTATTTT,CASSLSSGRAADTQYF
TRBV7-9,TRBJ1-2,-,-,TGTGCCAGCAGCTTAAGCGGAGGGAACTATGGCTACACCTTC,CASSLSGGNYGYTF
TRBV15,TRBJ2-7,TRBD2,-,TGTGCCACCAGCAGGGGACTAGCGGGAACCTACGAGCAGTACTTC,CATSRGLAGTYEQYF
TRBV4-1,TRBJ2-7,-,few,TGCGCCAGCAGCCGAGACATAGGGGGGGGTTACGAGCAGTACTTC,CASSRDIGGGYEQYF
TRBV7-3,TRBJ2-7,-,-,TGTGCCAGCAGCTTATCAGGTGGGGCGGAGAAATACGAGCAGTACTTC,CASSLSGGAEKYEQYF
TRBV13,TRBJ2-1,TRBD2,-,TGTGCCAGCAGCTCCACAGCCATAGCGGGTCTCTACAATGAGCAGTTCTTC,CASSSTAIAGLYNEQFF
TRBV2,TRBJ1-5,TRBD1,-,TGTGCCAGCAGTCCTCTGGGGACAGGGGCGTTACAGCCCCAGCATTTT,CASSPLGTGALQPQHF
TRBV12-3/TRBV12-4,TRBJ2-3,-,-,TGTGCCAGCAGGCCTAGGGGAGATACGCAGTATTTT,CASRPRGDTQYF
TRBV6-1,TRBJ1-5,-,-,TGTGCCAGCAGTGACACAGGGACCTATGGGCCCCAGCATTTT,CASSDTGTYGPQHF
TRBV28,TRBJ2-2,TRBD1,-,TGTGCCAGCAGTTTATTTGTACAGGGGCGGAACACCGGGGAGCTGTTTTTT,CASSLFVQGRNTGELFF
TRBV4-1,TRBJ2-3,TRBD2,-,TGCGCCAGCAGCCCAAGCTTGGCGGGAGGCGCAGATACGCAGTATTTT,CASSPSLAGGADTQYF
TRBV9,TRBJ2-2,TRBD1,-,TGTGCCAGCAGCCCAGACTGGAACAGGGGCCTGGACACCGGGGAGCTGTTTTTT,CASSPDWNRGLDTGELFF
TRBV6-5,TRBJ2-3,TRBD1,-,TGTGCCAGCAGTTTGGACAGGGGTTCCCTAGGCGATACGCAGTATTTT,CASSLDRGSLGDTQYF